The TCR beta chain under discussion was sequenced for a study of blood T cell repertoires in COVID-19. Trimming at V came to 1 base and at J to 7 bases, leaving 13 bases not matched to a gene. CDR3 length: 18 residues. Looked up from germline, CDR1 is SGHTA and CDR2 is FQGNSA. TCRdb keeps only in-frame clones here, not all; method: immunoSEQ multiplex PCR. Of 400,000 to 500,000 clones listed, approximately 87% are singletons. Sequenced sample: PBMCs or T cells enriched from blood (not recorded which). This TCR was sampled from a middle-aged woman who had recovered from COVID-19. V gene TRBV7-2 combines with J gene TRBJ2-1; 10 bases fit TRBD2. This chain's CDR3 is CASSLVFLAGEDRNEQFF. CDR3 in DNA: TGTGCCAGCAGCTTAGTGTTCCTAGCGGGGGAGGATCGAAATGAGCAGTTCTTC.